This T cell receptor beta chain comes out of a study of CD8 T cells in ankylosing spondylitis. General observations from the study: A subset of motif variants has previously been described in the synovial fluid and blood of reactive arthritis. What seemed typical of ankylosing spondylitis blood was a TCR beta motif built from eight highly homologous variants. Disease-linked clones were found to be CD8+ and relatively rare in peripheral blood.

Each TCR beta library was made by quantitative 5'-RACE that incorporated molecular barcodes. A single record per CDR3 protein comes from TCRdb applying MiXCR to the 5' RACE reads. The sample records about 64,000 distinct CDR3 sequences, roughly 6.1% being singletons. This clonotype was recorded a few times. Its matching antigen is unknown. Material: synovial fluid, either unsorted or a sorted T cell fraction (not recorded which). The TCR originated in a male donor with ankylosing spondylitis.

Written as DNA, the CDR3 is TGCAGTGCTAGAAGGGGACTTAAGACCTACGAGCAGTACTTC. It yields the protein CSARRGLKTYEQYF. V usage is TRBV20-1 and J usage is TRBJ2-7; a weak D match, TRBD2 (6 bases). The CDR3 totals 14 residues. The germline V and J ends were trimmed by 2 bases and 2 bases, with 13 bases remaining between them. From germline, CDR1 is DFQATT and CDR2 SNEGSKA (reference sequence).